The T cell receptor beta chain described here comes from a study of beta chain features in type 1 diabetes. With V trimmed by 4 bases and J by 2 bases, 5 bases remained unmatched. The CDR3 extends over 15 amino acids. Germline V gives CDR1 SGHTA, CDR2 FQGNSA. A word on this clone: Antigen unknown.

TCRB transcripts that were expressed got sequenced, as all of the isolated RNA had been reverse transcribed. The data were produced by immunoSEQ multiplex PCR, yet TCRdb's version contains in-frame clones alone and is incomplete. The table lists under 250,000 clones, approximately 14% of them singletons. Study outcomes and limitations: Among patients with Type 1 diabetes, TCRB CDR3s were moderately but significantly shorter in every one of the four CD4+ subsets.

Only one heparinised blood draw was taken per donor, and its volume averaged about 120 mL. Researchers reported sorting CD4+ naive, central memory, regulatory and stem cell-like memory cells via CD45RO/CCR7/CD25/CD127/CD95/CD27. The sequenced sample consisted of naive CD4+ T cells from blood. The receptor comes from a man aged 30 to 39 with type 1 diabetes. This chain connects TRBV7-2 to TRBJ2-7; 10 nucleotides line up with TRBD2. CDR3 bases: TGTGCCAGCAGCTCGAGCGGGAGGGCCACCTACGAGCAGTACTTC. This sequence encodes CASSSSGRATYEQYF.